This T cell receptor beta chain was identified in a study of blood T cell repertoires in COVID-19. The assay was immunoSEQ multiplex PCR, and TCRdb's table has in-frame clones only and misses some. The data contain approximately 300,000 clones, around 90% of them seen just once; the ten biggest clones take up 6.5% to 8%. This CDR3 comprises 15 residues. Germline assignment: CDR1 MGHRA and CDR2 YSYEKL. With 1 base clipped from V and 8 bases from J, the junction kept 7 bases outside the gene matches. Sequencing was carried out using peripheral blood. This TCR was sampled from a woman aged 25 to 39 with COVID-19, enrolled during active disease. V and J are TRBV4-1 and TRBJ2-7; 11 bases match TRBD2. CDR3 in DNA: TGCGCCAGCAGCCAAGTTGGGACTAGCGGTAACCAGCAGTACTTC. Its translation: CASSQVGTSGNQQYF.